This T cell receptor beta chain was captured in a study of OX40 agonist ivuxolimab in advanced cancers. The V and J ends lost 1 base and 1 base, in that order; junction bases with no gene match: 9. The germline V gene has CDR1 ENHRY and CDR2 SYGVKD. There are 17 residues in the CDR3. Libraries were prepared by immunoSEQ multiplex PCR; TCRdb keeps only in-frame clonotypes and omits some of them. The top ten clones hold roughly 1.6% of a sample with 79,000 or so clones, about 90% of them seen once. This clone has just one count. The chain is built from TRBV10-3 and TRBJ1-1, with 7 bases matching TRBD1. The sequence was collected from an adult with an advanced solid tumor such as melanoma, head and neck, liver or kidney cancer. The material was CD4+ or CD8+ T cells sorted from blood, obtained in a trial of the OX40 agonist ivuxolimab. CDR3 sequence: CAISELGRGKSNTEAFF. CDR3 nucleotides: TGTGCCATCAGTGAGTTGGGCAGGGGGAAGTCGAACACTGAAGCTTTCTTT.